The 24 T cell receptor beta chains reported below all come from one sample, sequenced in a study of blood T cell repertoires in COVID-19. Sequenced by immunoSEQ multiplex PCR; TCRdb stores in-frame clones only, minus some. The sample has 95,000 to 150,000 clones; roughly 89% are singletons. Specimen: peripheral blood. These receptors all stem from a man aged 35-49 years with acute or convalescent COVID-19.

CDR3 sequence reads: CASIRDRGTYEQYF. The CDR3, as DNA: TGTGCCAGCATAAGGGACAGGGGAACCTACGAGCAGTACTTC. This chain joins TRBV2 and TRBJ2-7, with 10 bases fitting TRBD1. With V trimmed by 7 bases and J by 2 bases, 5 bases remained unmatched. Germline lookup yields CDR1 SNHLY and CDR2 FYNNEI. This CDR3 has 14 amino acids.

The rearrangement uses TRBV30 and TRBJ1-1; no firm D call. CDR3 length equals 14 residues. The germline V gene encodes CDR1 GTSNPN and CDR2 SVGIG (reference sequence). The V and J ends lost 0 bases and 5 bases respectively, with 13 bases between them. CDR3 nucleotide sequence: TGTGCCTGGAGTGTGTCGGGGATACTAACTGAAGCTTTCTTT. It is translated as CAWSVSGILTEAFF.

This clone was seen only once. The chain links TRBV25-1 to TRBJ2-1, with D possibly being TRBD1 (5 bases). V was shortened by 0 bases and J by 4 bases, with 16 bases between the two germline ends. The CDR3 consists of 17 residues. Germline V lookup: CDR1 MGHDK, CDR2 SYGVNS. DNA of the CDR3: TGTGCCAGCAGTGAATATATCAGGGCAGGGCTATACAATGAGCAGTTCTTC. This gives the protein CASSEYIRAGLYNEQFF.

V usage is TRBV19 and J usage is TRBJ2-5; no clear D gene. The V and J ends lost 1 base and 1 base respectively, with 4 bases between them. Germline CDR1 is LNHDA and CDR2 is SQIVND (reference sequence). This CDR3 has 13 residues. The CDR3 coding sequence is TGTGCCAGTAGTATAGTCAGCCAAGAGACCCAGTACTTC. It is translated as CASSIVSQETQYF.

On this clone itself: Other DNA sequences from this sample encode an identical CDR3 as well. This chain joins TRBV5-5 and TRBJ1-1; maybe TRBD1 (6 bases). V was shortened by 0 bases and J by 2 bases, with 14 bases between the two germline ends. CDR1 is SGHKS, CDR2 YYEKEE, per germline (reference sequence). This CDR3 spans 16 amino acids. The CDR3 protein is CASSLVGGRGNTEAFF. In DNA, the CDR3 is TGTGCCAGCAGCTTGGTAGGCGGCAGGGGTAACACTGAAGCTTTCTTT.

This clone appeared once. This chain connects TRBV7-2 to TRBJ2-7; 10 bases map to TRBD1. The V and J ends lost 1 base and 6 bases, in that order; junction bases with no gene match: 3. The CDR3 has 14 amino acids. Germline V gene sequence: CDR1 SGHTA, CDR2 FQGNSA. CDR3 region: CASSLGTGGFEQYF. CDR3 DNA: TGTGCCAGCAGCTTAGGGACAGGGGGGTTCGAGCAGTACTTC.

The gene calls are TRBV5-1 and TRBJ1-6, with D possibly matching TRBD1 (5 bases). CDR1 is SGHRS and CDR2 is YFSETQ in the germline V gene. V was cut by 4 bases and J by 6 bases, with 17 bases left in between. The CDR3 has 16 residues. As DNA, the CDR3 is TGCGCCAGCAGCCTCGTCCCCCCAGGGCTTAATTCACCCCTCCACTTT. This sequence encodes CASSLVPPGLNSPLHF.

V usage is TRBV4-2 and J usage is TRBJ1-1; 7 bases fit TRBD1. Germline V gene sequence: CDR1 LGHNA, CDR2 YNFKEQ. This CDR3 has 12 residues. V lost 5 bases, J lost 8 bases, and 5 bases stayed unmatched. This chain's CDR3 is CASSFNRGEAFF. CDR3 bases: TGTGCCAGCAGCTTTAACAGGGGAGAAGCTTTCTTT.

The rearrangement links TRBV27 to TRBJ1-2; 7 bases agree with TRBD1. This CDR3 has 13 amino acids. Germline trimming cut 5 bases from V and 6 bases from J; bases unmatched to any gene: 6. CDR1 MNHEY and CDR2 SMNVEV come from the germline V gene (reference sequence). The CDR3 loop reads CASSLYTGDGYTF. Here the CDR3 DNA reads TGTGCCAGCAGTCTGTATACAGGGGATGGCTACACCTTC.

The chain couples TRBV14 to TRBJ2-3; D unclear. Germline V CDR1 and CDR2: SGHDN, FVKESK. Trimming removed 0 bases at V and 4 bases at J, with 5 bases between. The CDR3 has 13 residues. The CDR3 sequence is CASSQDWPDTQYF. In nucleotides, the CDR3 is TGTGCCAGCAGCCAAGATTGGCCAGATACGCAGTATTTT.

The chain carries TRBV6-2 or TRBV6-3 and TRBJ2-2; D perhaps matches TRBD2 (5 bases). The germline V and J ends were trimmed by 5 bases and 5 bases, with 15 bases remaining between them. The length of the CDR3 is 15 residues. The V gene's germline CDR1 is MNHEY and CDR2 SVGEGT. The CDR3 spells CASSPSGIRTGELFF. The CDR3 bases are TGTGCCAGCAGTCCCAGCGGAATTAGGACCGGGGAGCTGTTTTTT.

The chain recombines TRBV30 with TRBJ1-4; D not resolved. From germline, CDR1 is GTSNPN and CDR2 SVGIG (reference sequence). There are 14 residues in the CDR3. V was cut by 0 bases and J by 1 base, with 6 bases left in between. The chain's CDR3 is CAWSVRGTNEKLFF. For the CDR3, the DNA is TGTGCCTGGAGTGTACGGGGAACTAATGAAAAACTGTTTTTT.

The chain employs TRBV5-8 and TRBJ1-6; D may be TRBD1 (6 bases). Looked up from germline, CDR1 is SGHTS and CDR2 is YDEGEE. The CDR3 extends over 16 amino acids. The V gene lost 0 bases and the J gene lost 9 bases, with 16 bases spanning the gap. The CDR3 coding sequence is TGTGCCAGCAGCTTGGGGTTTCAGGGGTTGCGTTCACCCCTCCACTTT. Translating gives CASSLGFQGLRSPLHF.

This sequence joins TRBV7-9 and TRBJ1-5; possibly TRBD1 for D (5 bases). In germline, CDR1 is SEHNR, CDR2 FQNEAQ (reference sequence). The CDR3 has 15 amino acids. V lost 2 bases and J 4 bases, leaving 12 bases between the germline ends. This CDR3 reads CASSLPGGVNQPQHF. The CDR3 DNA follows: TGTGCCAGCAGCTTACCAGGAGGGGTGAATCAGCCCCAGCATTTT.

The chain recombines TRBV19 with TRBJ2-5; 8 bases align to TRBD1. V dropped 6 bases and J dropped 5; count of bases not matched to a gene: 11. The germline V gene has CDR1 LNHDA and CDR2 SQIVND (reference sequence). The CDR3 is made up of 15 amino acids. The CDR3: CASSISAGGGETQYF. The CDR3 region has the DNA TGTGCCAGTAGCATCAGCGCAGGGGGCGGCGAGACCCAGTACTTC.

The chain uses TRBV29-1 and TRBJ1-1; D is uncertain. CDR1 SQVTM and CDR2 ANQGSEA come from the germline V gene. The CDR3 totals 12 residues. V was cut by 7 bases and J by 7 bases, with 16 bases left in between. CDR3 region: CSAQSGDDEAFF. The CDR3 nucleotides are TGCAGCGCCCAGTCCGGGGATGATGAAGCTTTCTTT. The full variable domain, rest sourced from reference TRBV29-1 and TRBJ1-1, is SAVISQKPSRDICQRGTSLTIQCQVDSQVTMMFWYRQQPGQSLTLIATANQGSEATYESGFVIDKFPISRPNLTFSTLTVSNMSPEDSSIYLCSAQSGDDEAFFGQGTRLTVV.

The chain joins TRBV14 to TRBJ1-4, with D unresolved. This CDR3 contains 12 residues. Germline-derived CDR1 and CDR2 are SGHDN and FVKESK. V dropped 3 bases and J dropped 8 bases, with 7 bases sitting between them. The CDR3 here is CASSHVREKLFF. For the CDR3, the DNA is TGTGCCAGCAGCCACGTTCGGGAAAAACTGTTTTTT.

The rearrangement uses TRBV5-1 and TRBJ1-1; D not certain. The V gene's germline CDR1 is SGHRS and CDR2 YFSETQ. V dropped 0 bases and J dropped 3 bases, with 12 bases sitting between them. The CDR3 length is 15 residues. The CDR3 nucleotides read TGCGCCAGCAGCTTGGCGGGGTGGGTGGACACTGAAGCTTTCTTT. It yields the protein CASSLAGWVDTEAFF.

V is TRBV5-6 and J is TRBJ1-2; no clear D. CDR1 is SGHDT and CDR2 is YYEEEE in the germline V gene. CDR3 length equals 11 residues. V dropped 4 bases and J dropped 2 bases, with 3 bases sitting between them. The CDR3 loop is CASSQNYGYTF. CDR3 nucleotides: TGTGCCAGCAGCCAAAACTATGGCTACACCTTC.

This clone was picked up one time. This chain uses TRBV5-4 with TRBJ2-7, with D possibly being TRBD1 (6 bases). Deletions cut 6 bases from V and 3 bases from J, with 16 bases between. The CDR3 has 14 residues. The germline V gene has CDR1 SGHNT and CDR2 YYREEE (reference sequence). The CDR3 loop reads CASNAGTKDYEQYF. The CDR3 DNA is TGTGCCAGCAATGCCGGGACAAAAGACTACGAGCAGTACTTC.

V and J are TRBV11-3 and TRBJ2-7; D perhaps matches TRBD1 (5 bases). V gave up 1 base and J gave up 5 bases, with 9 bases separating them. This CDR3 comprises 13 residues. The germline CDR1 and CDR2 sequences are SGHNT and YENEEA. The CDR3 spells CASSLAPRDEQYF. The DNA for the CDR3 is TGTGCCAGCAGCTTAGCCCCCAGGGACGAGCAGTACTTC.

This clone was counted once. J is TRBJ2-3 and V is TRBV11-3; the match to TRBD2 covers 9 bases. The CDR3 covers 16 residues. Germline CDR1 SGHNT, CDR2 YENEEA. Trimming took 1 base from V and 2 from J; bases not matched to a gene: 4. The CDR3 sequence: CASSLGTSDITDTQYF. DNA for the CDR3: TGTGCCAGCAGCTTAGGGACTAGCGATATCACAGATACGCAGTATTTT.

V usage is TRBV7-9 and J usage is TRBJ2-5, with D perhaps TRBD2 (5 bases). The CDR3 totals 14 residues. V was cut by 5 bases and J by 5 bases, with 15 bases left in between. Germline V gene data show CDR1 as SEHNR and CDR2 as FQNEAQ (reference sequence). The CDR3, as DNA: TGTGCCAGCAGCCTAGGATCGGGGAAGGAGACCCAGTACTTC. Translation: CASSLGSGKETQYF.

This clone rates as medium-sized. The chain is built from TRBV6-5 and TRBJ1-1; D is uncertain. The germline V and J ends were trimmed by 8 bases and 2 bases, with 12 bases remaining between them. In germline, CDR1 is MNHEY, CDR2 SVGAGI. The length of the CDR3 is 13 residues. CDR3 in DNA: TGTGCCAGCTCATCCGGGATAAACACTGAAGCTTTCTTT. This codes for CASSSGINTEAFF.